The 10 T cell receptor beta chains presented below share a single source sample, sequenced in a study of T-cell memory formation after mild COVID-19. TCRdb itself ran the 5' RACE reads through MiXCR, one entry per CDR3 protein. The data hold about 260,000 distinct CDR3 sequences, with around 15% observed a single time. The sample consisted of PBMCs or a T cell subset sorted from them (not recorded which). Receptors were obtained from a young man who had mild COVID-19 (a few samples of this study predate the infection). Cell type and time point are not known.

This clonotype was seen just once. This rearrangement joins TRBV6-1 to TRBJ1-5; no firm D call. Germline V lookup: CDR1 MNHNS, CDR2 SASEGT. V lost 4 bases to trimming and J lost 1 base, with 8 bases between them. CDR3 size: 14 residues. The CDR3 loop is CASSACRSNQPQHF. CDR3 nucleotide sequence: TGTGCCAGCAGTGCTTGCAGGAGCAATCAGCCCCAGCATTTT.

This chain connects TRBV6-5 to TRBJ1-6, with a weak D call TRBD1 (5 bases). The CDR3 loop spans 14 amino acids. Trimming stripped 5 bases from V and 7 bases from J, with 12 bases between. The germline V gene has CDR1 MNHEY and CDR2 SVGAGI. This CDR3 is CASSPPGRNSPLHF. In nucleotides, the CDR3 is TGTGCCAGCAGTCCCCCGGGGCGGAATTCACCCCTCCACTTT.

V gene TRBV23-1 combines with J gene TRBJ2-7, with D tentatively TRBD2 (5 bases). TRBV23-1 is labeled an ORF, and its function is uncertain. The CDR3 length is 14 residues. Trimming removed 6 bases at V and 4 bases at J, with 16 bases between. The CDR3 reads CASSRFTGKYEQYF. The CDR3 DNA reads TGCGCCAGCAGCCGTTTCACGGGGAAATACGAGCAGTACTTC.

The chain is built from TRBV6-4 and TRBJ2-6, with a tentative D call TRBD2 (6 bases). The CDR3 has 13 amino acids. CDR1 MRHNA and CDR2 SNTAGT come from the germline V gene. Trimming shortened V by 9 bases and J by 1 base, and 7 bases separated the two germline ends. CDR3 sequence reads: CARGTSGANVLTF. As DNA, the CDR3 is TGTGCCAGAGGGACTTCTGGGGCCAACGTCCTGACTTTC.

This clonotype was seen a few times. The chain combines TRBV11-1 with TRBJ2-5, with 12 bases identical to TRBD2. V trimming: 5 bases; J trimming: 5 bases; junction bases outside the gene matches: 9. Germline loops: CDR1 SGHAT, CDR2 FQDESV (reference sequence). The CDR3 covers 16 residues. The CDR3 here is CASSRTTSGGSETQYF. The CDR3 DNA reads TGTGCCAGCAGCCGCACTACTAGCGGGGGGTCCGAGACCCAGTACTTC.

V and J are TRBV5-6 and TRBJ2-5, with D possibly being TRBD2 (5 bases). Trimming took 0 bases from V and 9 from J, leaving 6 bases between them. The germline V gene has CDR1 SGHDT and CDR2 YYEEEE. This CDR3 comprises 11 residues. Here the CDR3 DNA reads TGTGCCAGCAGCTTGGAGGAGGCCCAGTACTTC. The encoded protein is CASSLEEAQYF.

This clonotype appeared many times. The chain recombines TRBV19 with TRBJ2-1; 8 positions match TRBD2. V trimming: 4 bases; J trimming: 13 bases; junction bases outside the gene matches: 6. The CDR3 totals 12 residues. Per the germline V gene, CDR1 is LNHDA and CDR2 is SQIVND (reference sequence). Here the CDR3 DNA reads TGTGCCAGTAGTACATCGGGGGGGCAACAGTTCTTC. It codes for CASSTSGGQQFF.

This clonotype was picked up a small number of times. The rearrangement links TRBV6-2 or TRBV6-3 to TRBJ2-6; D ambiguous. The CDR3 loop spans 11 amino acids. Germline V CDR1 and CDR2: MNHEY, SVGEGT. The germline V and J ends were trimmed by 8 bases and 6 bases, with 5 bases remaining between them. The CDR3 region is CASLAANVLTF. CDR3 bases: TGTGCCAGCCTGGCGGCCAACGTCCTGACTTTC.

This clonotype was detected a few times. The gene calls are TRBV5-1 and TRBJ2-7; D uncertain. The CDR3 has 13 residues. CDR1 SGHRS and CDR2 YFSETQ come from the germline V gene. The V and J ends lost 0 bases and 7 bases respectively, with 11 bases between them. CDR3 sequence reads: CASSLDPQGEQYV. The CDR3 DNA follows: TGCGCCAGCAGCTTGGACCCCCAAGGGGAGCAGTACGTC.

This clonotype was detected only a few times. The rearrangement uses TRBV5-1 and TRBJ2-1, with 9 bases aligning to TRBD1. V lost 4 bases, J lost 8 bases, and 10 bases stayed unmatched. This CDR3 comprises 15 residues. Germline-derived CDR1 and CDR2 are SGHRS and YFSETQ. CDR3 residues: CASSLPDRGVDEQFF. The DNA of the CDR3 is TGCGCCAGCAGCCTGCCGGACAGGGGCGTCGATGAGCAGTTCTTC. Looking up the rest from reference TRBV5-1 and TRBJ2-1 gives the full variable domain: KAGVTQTPRYLIKTRGQQVTLSCSPISGHRSVSWYQQTPGQGLQFLFEYFSETQRNKGNFPGRFSGRQFSNSRSEMNVSTLELGDSALYLCASSLPDRGVDEQFFGPGTRLTVL.